This TCR beta chain was sequenced in a study of T cells in Graves' hyperthyroidism and ophthalmopathy. The study excluded patients with uncontrolled infection, other autoimmune disease, pregnancy or lactation. Each diagnosis was grounded in clinical symptoms, serum thyroxine and TRAb, thyroid ultrasound, and orbital computed tomography. This clonotype was observed many times. Its specificity is unknown. Study-wide findings and caveats: Researchers found most expanded thyroid clonotypes above 0.001 in blood as well.

Trimming shortened V by 7 bases and J by 1 base, and 16 bases separated the two germline ends. Germline CDR1 is MDHEN and CDR2 is SYDVKM. This CDR3 contains 15 residues. RNA transcripts were the template for amplifying TCR beta CDR3 regions. The study used the HTBI primer set for a first-round RT-PCR of the TCR CDR3. A single record per CDR3 protein comes from TCRdb applying MiXCR to the multiplex PCR reads. The data contain hundreds of thousands of distinct CDR3 sequences, roughly 21% of them singletons. The chain is built from TRBV28 and TRBJ2-5, with D maybe TRBD2 (6 bases). Material: blood. The TCR originated in a man in his forties or fifties with Graves' ophthalmopathy. The CDR3 DNA sequence: TGTGCCAGCAAGGGAGTAGCGGAGCTCCAAGAGACCCAGTACTTC. It is translated as CASKGVAELQETQYF. The whole variable domain, remainder taken from reference TRBV28 and TRBJ2-5, is DVKVTQSSRYLVKRTGEKVFLECVQDMDHENMFWYRQDPGLGLRLIYFSYDVKMKEKGDIPEGYSVSREKKERFSLILESASTNQTSMYLCASKGVAELQETQYFGPGTRLLVL.